The 29 T cell receptor beta chains presented below share a single source sample, sequenced in a study of T cell repertoires in cytomegalovirus infection. Using its own MiXCR run on the reads, TCRdb lists one record per CDR3 protein. Of roughly 760,000 distinct CDR3 sequences listed, 35% were seen once; the top ten hold around 2.6%. The sample was PBMCs. These receptors originate from a human donor in good health (CMV status not recorded). Some clones in this sample may be carry-over from other donors' samples.

In this sample, this clonotype turned up a few times. The chain links TRBV4-2 to TRBJ2-1; 9 bases fit TRBD1. CDR1 LGHNA and CDR2 YNFKEQ come from the germline V gene. V was pared by 0 bases and J by 6 bases, with 0 bases of the junction left unmatched. This CDR3 comprises 14 residues. The CDR3 nucleotides read TGTGCCAGCAGCCAAGAGGACAGGGGCAATGAGCAGTTCTTC. Its translation: CASSQEDRGNEQFF.

This clonotype was observed a handful of times. The chain uses TRBV5-1 and TRBJ1-1; TRBD1 agrees at 7 bases. The trim removed 0 bases at V and 11 bases at J, leaving 4 bases unmatched. Germline loops: CDR1 SGHRS, CDR2 YFSETQ. The CDR3 has 12 residues. The CDR3 here is CASSLATGEAFF. The DNA for the CDR3 is TGCGCCAGCAGCTTGGCCACAGGGGAGGCTTTCTTT.

The rearrangement links TRBV28 to TRBJ1-1; D is ambiguous. This CDR3 has 14 amino acids. V shed 6 bases and J shed 1 base, with 12 bases lying between them. In germline, CDR1 is MDHEN, CDR2 SYDVKM. The CDR3 reads CASRRPTTNTEAFF. The CDR3 DNA is TGTGCCAGCAGACGACCGACAACGAACACTGAAGCTTTCTTT.

This clonotype was detected only a few times. This chain links TRBV12-3 or TRBV12-4 with TRBJ2-7, with 7 bases aligning to TRBD1. The CDR3 consists of 15 residues. The V segment lost 5 bases and the J segment 0 bases; nucleotides outside the gene matches: 7. The CDR3 is CASSDTGVPSYEQYF. The CDR3 DNA reads as TGTGCCAGCAGTGATACAGGGGTTCCCTCCTACGAGCAGTACTTC.

This clonotype was counted only a few times. J is TRBJ2-3 and V is TRBV7-6, with 9 bases aligning to TRBD2. CDR1 is SGHVS and CDR2 is FNYEAQ in the germline V gene. The CDR3 runs 16 residues. V was pared by 1 base and J by 5 bases, with 7 bases of the junction left unmatched. The CDR3: CASSLVASGEGDTQYF. CDR3 in DNA: TGTGCCAGCAGCTTAGTTGCTAGCGGGGAGGGAGATACGCAGTATTTT.

This chain uses TRBV4-1 with TRBJ1-2, with 9 bases that match TRBD1. J was trimmed by 3 bases and V by 4 bases; bases with no gene match: 15. This CDR3 is 18 amino acids long. The germline gives CDR1 MGHRA, CDR2 YSYEKL. For the CDR3, the DNA is TGCGCCAGCAGCCGAGCCGGGACAGGGTCCCCCGGTTACTATGGCTACACCTTC. Translating it yields CASSRAGTGSPGYYGYTF.

This chain connects TRBV24-1 to TRBJ2-3; tentatively, D is TRBD1 (7 bases). This CDR3 is built from 14 residues. Germline V gene data show CDR1 as KGHDR and CDR2 as SFDVKD. Trimming removed 9 bases at V and 5 bases at J, with 17 bases between. In DNA form, the CDR3 reads TGTGCCACCGCCCGGAGGGGGCGGATAGATACGCAGTATTTT. It specifies CATARRGRIDTQYF.

The CDR3 region is CASSLLRGPNQPQHF. The DNA of the CDR3 is TGTGCCAGCAGTTTACTCAGGGGGCCCAATCAGCCCCAGCATTTT. The chain recombines TRBV12-3 or TRBV12-4 with TRBJ1-5; 8 bases fit TRBD1. The length of the CDR3 is 15 residues. V shed 2 bases and J 3 bases; nucleotides not matched to a gene: 3.

The genes are TRBV5-5 and TRBJ2-1, with D possibly matching TRBD1 (6 bases). There are 15 residues in the CDR3. In germline, CDR1 is SGHKS, CDR2 YYEKEE (reference sequence). With 2 bases removed from V and 3 bases from J, the gap between germline ends came to 12 bases. The CDR3 is CASSFQDRLYNEQFF. In nucleotides, the CDR3 is TGTGCCAGCAGCTTTCAGGACAGACTCTACAATGAGCAGTTCTTC.

The DNA of the CDR3 is TGTGCCAGCAGCTTATCTACGGAAGCGACCCAGTACTTC. Protein: CASSLSTEATQYF. The chain recombines TRBV7-6 with TRBJ2-5; D gene unclear. Germline V gene sequence: CDR1 SGHVS, CDR2 FNYEAQ. The CDR3 covers 13 residues. V was clipped by 2 bases and J by 7 bases, with 11 bases between them.

V is TRBV28 and J is TRBJ2-7; 10 bases map to TRBD2. The CDR3 loop spans 15 amino acids. V trimming: 7 bases; J trimming: 7 bases; junction bases outside the gene matches: 13. Germline assignment: CDR1 MDHEN and CDR2 SYDVKM. The DNA for the CDR3 is TGTGCCAGCACAAAAAATCTAGCGGGAGTCGGGGAGCAGTACTTC. Amino acid sequence: CASTKNLAGVGEQYF.

This clonotype has ten or more counts. V and J are TRBV11-2 and TRBJ1-1; possible D gene TRBD1, 5 bases. Germline V CDR1 and CDR2: SGHAT, FQNNGV. The V and J ends lost 4 bases and 1 base respectively, with 7 bases between them. This CDR3 spans 13 amino acids. The CDR3 nucleotides are TGTGCCAGCAGCTCGACAGCGAACACTGAAGCTTTCTTT. Its protein product is CASSSTANTEAFF.

There are many counts of this clonotype. The V and J genes are TRBV7-8 and TRBJ1-5; D is perhaps TRBD1 (5 bases). V shed 2 bases and J shed 7 bases, with 12 bases lying between them. Germline lookup yields CDR1 SGHVS and CDR2 FQNEAQ. The CDR3 contains 14 residues. The CDR3 sequence is CASSLSGGRQPQHF. The CDR3 region has the DNA TGTGCCAGCAGCTTATCGGGGGGTCGCCAGCCCCAGCATTTT.

The rearrangement uses TRBV20-1 and TRBJ2-1; 8 nucleotides match TRBD2. This CDR3 is built from 16 residues. Germline V gene data show CDR1 as DFQATT and CDR2 as SNEGSKA (reference sequence). Trimming at V came to 1 base and at J to 4 bases, leaving 9 bases not matched to a gene. The CDR3 DNA reads as TGCAGTGCTAGAGCTTTTCGACTAGCGAGATACAATGAGCAGTTCTTC. Its translation is CSARAFRLARYNEQFF.

The V call is TRBV7-9, the J call TRBJ2-3; D possibly corresponds to TRBD2 (5 bases). Per the germline V gene, CDR1 is SEHNR and CDR2 is FQNEAQ (reference sequence). This CDR3 has 14 amino acids. Trimming pared 5 bases from V and 2 bases from J, leaving 11 bases between. The CDR3 nucleotides are TGTGCCAGCAGCGCCGGGGAATACACAGATACGCAGTATTTT. Its translation is CASSAGEYTDTQYF.

The CDR3: CAISDRNQPQHF. The DNA for the CDR3 is TGTGCCATCAGTGATCGCAATCAGCCCCAGCATTTT. The chain recombines TRBV10-3 with TRBJ1-5; D call uncertain. This CDR3 contains 12 residues. CDR1 and CDR2 (germline): ENHRY, SYGVKD. V was cut by 3 bases and J by 2 bases, with 2 bases left in between.

This clonotype was counted only a few times. The V and J genes are TRBV10-3 and TRBJ1-2; TRBD1 is a possible D gene (5 bases). Germline loops: CDR1 ENHRY, CDR2 SYGVKD. This CDR3 is built from 13 residues. V gave up 10 bases and J gave up 2 bases, with 14 bases separating them. CDR3 sequence (DNA): TGTGCCACCCTAGGGCAGGGAAACTATGGCTACACCTTC. Translation gives CATLGQGNYGYTF.

The V gene is TRBV19, the J gene TRBJ1-5; no definite D call. Germline V gives CDR1 LNHDA, CDR2 SQIVND (reference sequence). Trimming shortened V by 5 bases and J by 7 bases, and 12 bases separated the two germline ends. The CDR3 is 13 amino acids. DNA of the CDR3: TGTGCCAGTAGTGATCGGCGAGAGCAGCCCCAGCATTTT. Translating it yields CASSDRREQPQHF.

In this sample, this clonotype turned up many times. This sequence joins TRBV12-3 or TRBV12-4 and TRBJ2-6, with 9 nucleotides matching TRBD1. The CDR3 spans 18 residues. V was pared by 3 bases and J by 1 base, with 7 bases of the junction left unmatched. The CDR3 sequence: CASSFYFDRGSGANVLTF. CDR3 bases: TGTGCCAGCAGTTTTTATTTCGACAGGGGGTCTGGGGCCAACGTCCTGACTTTC.

This chain connects TRBV6-5 to TRBJ2-3, with TRBD2 identical over 7 bases. CDR1 is MNHEY, CDR2 SVGAGI, per germline. V shed 4 bases and J 7 bases; nucleotides not matched to a gene: 14. The CDR3 runs 16 residues. The CDR3 sequence is CASSSTGTNLRNTQYF. The CDR3 region has the DNA TGTGCCAGCAGTTCCACCGGGACTAACTTGAGGAATACGCAGTATTTT.

This clonotype was detected a few times. This chain links TRBV6-2 or TRBV6-3 with TRBJ2-1, with TRBD2 matching 14 bases. CDR3 length: 17 residues. Germline V lookup: CDR1 MNHEY, CDR2 SVGEGT. The V gene end was trimmed by 3 bases and the J gene end by 8 bases; junction bases not matched to a gene: 9. CDR3 amino acids: CASSYWGLAGVVDEQFF. The CDR3 DNA is TGTGCCAGCAGTTATTGGGGACTAGCGGGAGTGGTAGATGAGCAGTTCTTC.

On this clonotype itself: Since a much larger clone is just one base distant, this may be a read error. The chain joins TRBV27 to TRBJ1-2; D is uncertain. Germline loops: CDR1 MNHEY, CDR2 SMNVEV (reference sequence). This CDR3 is 13 amino acids long. The CDR3 nucleotides read TGTGCCAGCAGTTTATCCGATTTAGATGGCTACAACTTC. It is translated as CASSLSDLDGYNF.

This clonotype occurred a few times. J is TRBJ1-3 and V is TRBV4-1, with D unclear. CDR1 is MGHRA and CDR2 is YSYEKL in the germline V gene. The CDR3 contains 15 residues. V lost 0 bases and J 4 bases, leaving 10 bases between the germline ends. The CDR3 nucleotides read TGCGCCAGCAGCCAAGATTGGGGTTTCGGAAACACCATATATTTT. Its protein is CASSQDWGFGNTIYF.

This clonotype was observed many times. The genes are TRBV7-2 and TRBJ1-5; D gene unclear. The germline V and J ends were trimmed by 5 bases and 5 bases, with 10 bases remaining between them. Looked up from germline, CDR1 is SGHTA and CDR2 is FQGNSA. The CDR3 has 13 amino acids. The CDR3 DNA reads as TGTGCCAGCAGCCCGACATACCATCAGCCCCAGCATTTT. Protein sequence: CASSPTYHQPQHF.

This clonotype was seen more than once but under ten times. CDR3 nucleotide sequence: TGTGCCAGCAGTTCCGGGACTGACAATGAGCAGTTCTTC. Its protein product is CASSSGTDNEQFF. The chain joins TRBV12-3 or TRBV12-4 to TRBJ2-1; perhaps TRBD2 as D (6 bases). Deletions cut 4 bases from V and 5 bases from J, with 9 bases between. The CDR3 totals 13 residues.

There are a few counts of this clonotype. The chain carries TRBV7-9 and TRBJ2-7; possibly TRBD2 for D (5 bases). Germline CDR1 is SEHNR and CDR2 is FQNEAQ (reference sequence). This CDR3 spans 12 amino acids. V lost 5 bases, J lost 3 bases, and 8 bases lay in between. The DNA for the CDR3 is TGTGCCAGCAGCATACTAGTCTACGAGCAGTACTTC. Protein sequence: CASSILVYEQYF.

The sample holds a few counts of this clonotype. The genes are TRBV20-1 and TRBJ1-1; perhaps TRBD1 as D (5 bases). V lost 6 bases, J lost 1 base, and 12 bases lay in between. Germline V lookup: CDR1 DFQATT, CDR2 SNEGSKA (reference sequence). The CDR3 length is 13 residues. The DNA for the CDR3 is TGCAGTGCCTTAAGGGGCGGGAACACTGAAGCTTTCTTT. It codes for CSALRGGNTEAFF.

Comment on this clonotype: At one of its ends the junction is not consistent with the germline gene, which may arise from a read error. The rearrangement links TRBV7-3 to TRBJ1-1; 10 nucleotides match TRBD1. The CDR3 sequence is 15 residues long. Germline values: CDR1 SGHTA, CDR2 FQGTGA. The CDR3 DNA follows: TGTGCCAGCAGCAGATCGGGACAGGGGCTCACTGCAGCTTTCTTT. Residues: CASSRSGQGLTAAFF.

This clonotype was found many times. This chain links TRBV7-2 with TRBJ2-1; TRBD1 agrees at 9 bases. In germline, CDR1 is SGHTA, CDR2 FQGNSA. The junction had 6 bases not matched to a gene; V was cut back by 5 bases and J by 4 bases. The CDR3 runs 15 residues. The CDR3 loop reads CASSLRDRAYNEQFF. DNA of the CDR3: TGTGCCAGCAGCCTAAGGGACAGGGCATACAATGAGCAGTTCTTC.